Following are 28 T cell receptor beta chains from one sample sequenced in a study of CD8 T cells in Susac syndrome. RNA in amounts of roughly 0.5 to 1 ug was reverse transcribed with random hexamers. One entry per CDR3 protein, called by TCRdb with MiXCR from the immunoSEQ multiplex PCR reads. Of some 300,000 distinct CDR3 sequences in the sample, 70% to 90% were seen once. Material for sequencing was CD8+ T cells from PBMCs. All receptors derive from a human donor with multiple sclerosis.

This chain connects TRBV19 to TRBJ1-2; D unclear. The germline V gene has CDR1 LNHDA and CDR2 SQIVND (reference sequence). This CDR3 spans 14 amino acids. Trimming took 3 bases from V and 0 from J, leaving 8 bases between them. DNA for the CDR3: TGTGCCAGTAGTATGGCCGGGACTAACTATGGCTACACCTTC. This gives the protein CASSMAGTNYGYTF.

The chain joins TRBV7-9 to TRBJ2-7; TRBD2 is a possible D gene (6 bases). The CDR3 is 14 amino acids. V lost 7 bases and J lost 1, with 14 bases in between. Per germline, CDR1 SEHNR and CDR2 FQNEAQ (reference sequence). The CDR3, as DNA: TGTGCCAGCACCGTGGACTACCTATCCTACGAGCAGTACTTC. This encodes CASTVDYLSYEQYF. Supplemented by reference TRBV7-9 and TRBJ2-7, the full variable domain reads DTGVSQNPRHKITKRGQNVTFRCDPISEHNRLYWYRQTLGQGPEFLTYFQNEAQLEKSRLLSDRFSAERPKGSFSTLEIQRTEQGDSAMYLCASTVDYLSYEQYFGPGTRLTVT.

CDR3 DNA: TGTGCCACACTGGGCACCGGGGAGCTGTTTTTT. Protein: CATLGTGELFF. The J gene is TRBJ2-2, the V gene TRBV6-5; D gene uncertain. The V and J ends lost 10 bases and 4 bases respectively, with 7 bases between them. The CDR3 has 11 residues. Germline CDR1 MNHEY, CDR2 SVGAGI.

This chain links TRBV9 with TRBJ2-1, with D maybe TRBD2 (5 bases). CDR1 SGDLS and CDR2 YYNGEE come from the germline V gene. This CDR3 region has 14 residues. V gave up 2 bases and J gave up 9 bases, with 15 bases separating them. CDR3 residues: CASSVRVDGGEQFF. DNA for the CDR3: TGTGCCAGCAGCGTTAGGGTGGATGGAGGTGAGCAGTTCTTC.

The rearrangement links TRBV12-5 to TRBJ2-3, with 8 bases matching TRBD2. CDR1 LGHNT and CDR2 FRNRAP come from the germline V gene. Losses at the gene ends were 7 bases for V and 1 base for J; bases not matched to a gene: 7. The CDR3 is made up of 15 amino acids. The CDR3 loop reads CASAERELGTDTQYF. The CDR3 DNA follows: TGTGCTAGTGCTGAGCGGGAGTTGGGCACAGATACGCAGTATTTT.

This clonotype showed up just a few times. V and J are TRBV12-3 or TRBV12-4 and TRBJ2-7; 10 bases map to TRBD1. This CDR3 contains 14 residues. After removal of 5 bases from V and 3 bases from J, the junction contained 4 bases not matched to a gene. The CDR3 bases are TGTGCCAGCAGTCCTGGGACAGGGGTCTACGAGCAGTACTTC. Encoded protein: CASSPGTGVYEQYF.

The gene calls are TRBV4-1 and TRBJ2-5, with 14 positions matching TRBD2. This CDR3 region has 16 residues. Looked up from germline, CDR1 is MGHRA and CDR2 is YSYEKL. J lost 5 bases, V lost 7 bases, and 9 bases had no gene match. CDR3 sequence (DNA): TGCGCCAGCAAGACTAGCGGGGGGGCTACGGGTGAGACCCAGTACTTC. It yields the protein CASKTSGGATGETQYF.

The V and J genes are TRBV19 and TRBJ2-3, with 7 bases identical to TRBD2. J was trimmed by 2 bases and V by 6 bases; bases with no gene match: 5. CDR3 length: 14 amino acids. Germline CDR1 and CDR2: LNHDA and SQIVND (reference sequence). CDR3 bases: TGTGCCAGTAGAGCAGCGGGATTCACAGATACGCAGTATTTT. Encoded protein: CASRAAGFTDTQYF.

The rearrangement uses TRBV28 and TRBJ2-7, with 8 bases matching TRBD2. Germline trimming cut 6 bases from V and 2 bases from J; bases unmatched to any gene: 6. CDR1 is MDHEN, CDR2 SYDVKM, per germline. The CDR3 is made up of 14 amino acids. CDR3 nucleotide sequence: TGTGCCAGCAGAGACCTACTAGCGGCCTACGAGCAGTACTTC. Translation gives CASRDLLAAYEQYF.

V gene TRBV7-9 combines with J gene TRBJ2-7; D is undetermined. The CDR3 consists of 12 residues. Trimming left V 5 bases short and J 5 bases short, with 10 bases between. Germline values: CDR1 SEHNR, CDR2 FQNEAQ (reference sequence). DNA for the CDR3: TGTGCCAGCAGCCAACAAACGGACGAGCAGTACTTC. Its protein is CASSQQTDEQYF.

The CDR3, as DNA: TGTGCCAGCACAGACTTAGTCGAGCAGTACTTC. Its protein product is CASTDLVEQYF. The chain has TRBV6-6 and TRBJ2-7; D gene ambiguous. This CDR3 region has 11 residues. With 7 bases removed from V and 6 bases from J, the gap between germline ends came to 10 bases. CDR1 is MNHNY and CDR2 is SVGAGI in the germline V gene (reference sequence).

The gene calls are TRBV7-9 and TRBJ1-2; 7 nucleotides agree with TRBD1. Trimming removed 4 bases from V and 2 bases from J; junction bases left unmatched: 4. The CDR3 length is 14 residues. CDR1 and CDR2 from the germline V gene are SEHNR and FQNEAQ (reference sequence). CDR3 bases: TGTGCCAGCAGCTACGGGACAGACAACTATGGCTACACCTTC. Translating it yields CASSYGTDNYGYTF.

In its sample, this clonotype was seen a few times. The chain is built from TRBV4-3 and TRBJ2-2; TRBD1 is a possible D gene (5 bases). CDR3 length equals 18 residues. V gave up 3 bases and J gave up 0 bases, with 17 bases separating them. Germline values: CDR1 LGHNA, CDR2 YSLEER. CDR3 nucleotides: TGCGCCAGCAGCCACCCCCAGGGTGCCCCGGCGAACACCGGGGAGCTGTTTTTT. It codes for CASSHPQGAPANTGELFF.

The rearrangement joins TRBV29-1 to TRBJ2-7; D is perhaps TRBD1 (6 bases). The CDR3 loop spans 12 amino acids. Germline V gene sequence: CDR1 SQVTM, CDR2 ANQGSEA. Deletions cut 2 bases from V and 3 bases from J, with 8 bases between. CDR3 region: CSVEQGSYEQYF. In nucleotides, the CDR3 is TGCAGCGTTGAACAGGGGAGCTACGAGCAGTACTTC.

The rearrangement uses TRBV9 and TRBJ1-5, with D possibly being TRBD1 (5 bases). The CDR3 length is 15 residues. Germline assignment: CDR1 SGDLS and CDR2 YYNGEE. V was trimmed by 0 bases and J by 0 bases, leaving 7 bases between them. The CDR3 DNA is TGTGCCAGCAGCGTAGACGGGGCTAGCAATCAGCCCCAGCATTTT. Amino acids: CASSVDGASNQPQHF.

The CDR3 region has the DNA TGCGCCAGCAGCAAACGTTCGGACAGGGCGTACCAAGAGACCCAGTACTTC. Amino acids: CASSKRSDRAYQETQYF. V and J are TRBV5-1 and TRBJ2-5; TRBD1 matches 8 bases. Germline V CDR1 and CDR2: SGHRS, YFSETQ. This CDR3 has 17 amino acids. V was pared by 4 bases and J by 0 bases, with 11 bases of the junction left unmatched.

V and J are TRBV29-1 and TRBJ2-2, with unresolved D. Germline lookup yields CDR1 SQVTM and CDR2 ANQGSEA. The V end lost 4 bases, the J end lost 6 bases, and 3 bases lay between the germline ends. The CDR3 has 10 residues. The chain's CDR3 is CSVGSGELFF. The CDR3, as DNA: TGCAGCGTTGGGTCCGGGGAGCTGTTTTTT.

A single count supports this clonotype. The chain carries TRBV7-2 and TRBJ2-5; no clear D. Germline lookup yields CDR1 SGHTA and CDR2 FQGNSA. The CDR3 has 12 amino acids. The germline V and J ends were trimmed by 6 bases and 5 bases, with 10 bases remaining between them. Written as DNA, the CDR3 is TGTGCCAGCAGATATATTGAGGAGACCCAGTACTTC. As protein: CASRYIEETQYF.

The chain has TRBV28 and TRBJ2-3, with TRBD1 matching over 8 bases. CDR3 size: 14 residues. Per the germline V gene, CDR1 is MDHEN and CDR2 is SYDVKM. The V gene end was trimmed by 5 bases and the J gene end by 1 base; junction bases not matched to a gene: 2. CDR3 sequence: CASSSRGRTDTQYF. The CDR3 DNA sequence: TGTGCCAGCAGTAGCAGGGGGCGCACAGATACGCAGTATTTT.

Concerning this clonotype: A much larger clonotype is one base distant, so this may be a read error. The chain's CDR3 is CAISSPRDRGVNTEAFF. In DNA, the CDR3 is TGTGCCATCAGCTCACCTCGGGACAGGGGGGTGAACACTGAAGCTTTCTTT. The chain has TRBV10-3 and TRBJ1-1; 11 nucleotides match TRBD1. J lost 0 bases, V lost 6 bases, and 9 bases had no gene match. CDR1 ENHRY and CDR2 SYGVKD come from the germline V gene. This CDR3 has 17 amino acids.

J is TRBJ2-5 and V is TRBV29-1; 11 nucleotides match TRBD2. V shed 7 bases and J 5 bases; nucleotides not matched to a gene: 12. CDR1 is SQVTM, CDR2 ANQGSEA, per germline. The CDR3 contains 15 residues. The CDR3 protein is CSGRTGTSGWETQYF. CDR3 DNA: TGCAGCGGGAGGACCGGGACTAGCGGATGGGAGACCCAGTACTTC.

This clonotype was seen once. This rearrangement joins TRBV6-2 or TRBV6-3 to TRBJ2-7, with D possibly called TRBD1 or TRBD2 (5 bases each). Germline V gene lookup returns CDR1 MNHEY and CDR2 SVGEGT. The CDR3 consists of 14 residues. Between the trimmed V and J ends, which lost 2 bases and 2 bases, there was a span of 10 bases. CDR3: CASSYLGTTYEQYF. The CDR3 DNA follows: TGTGCCAGCAGTTACCTTGGGACCACCTACGAGCAGTACTTC.

V usage is TRBV18 and J usage is TRBJ2-3, with D uncertain. V was trimmed by 3 bases and J by 10 bases, leaving 20 bases between them. This CDR3 contains 15 residues. From germline, CDR1 is KGHSH and CDR2 LQKENI. The CDR3 sequence is CASSPPWFPRPAQYF. The CDR3 nucleotides read TGTGCCAGCTCACCTCCCTGGTTCCCCCGGCCGGCGCAGTATTTT.

V is TRBV27 and J is TRBJ2-7; 7 bases fit TRBD2. CDR1 MNHEY and CDR2 SMNVEV come from the germline V gene (reference sequence). The CDR3 is made up of 18 amino acids. The V gene end was trimmed by 7 bases and the J gene end by 3 bases; junction bases not matched to a gene: 21. This chain's CDR3 is CASIPLSAGEGGIYEQYF. The CDR3 DNA sequence: TGTGCCAGCATCCCCCTCAGCGCGGGGGAGGGAGGTATCTACGAGCAGTACTTC.

The DNA of the CDR3 is TGTGCCAGCAGCTTAGAGGCGGCCATGAACACTGAAGCTTTCTTT. This translates into CASSLEAAMNTEAFF. The chain recombines TRBV11-2 with TRBJ1-1; D remains unclear. The CDR3 is 15 amino acids. From germline, CDR1 is SGHAT and CDR2 FQNNGV. Trimming took off 0 bases at V and 0 bases at J, with 8 bases between the two ends.

The chain recombines TRBV20-1 with TRBJ2-3; no clear D gene. CDR3 length: 13 amino acids. V shed 0 bases and J shed 2 bases, with 6 bases lying between them. CDR1 and CDR2 (germline): DFQATT, SNEGSKA (reference sequence). The CDR3 protein is CSAREAYTDTQYF. As DNA, the CDR3 is TGCAGTGCTAGAGAGGCCTACACAGATACGCAGTATTTT.

The chain joins TRBV20-1 to TRBJ2-7; a weak D match, TRBD2 (6 bases). The CDR3 has 14 residues. Per germline, CDR1 DFQATT and CDR2 SNEGSKA (reference sequence). Trimming pared 0 bases from V and 2 bases from J, leaving 11 bases between. The CDR3 sequence: CSARDGREAYEQYF. CDR3 coding DNA: TGCAGTGCTAGAGACGGCAGGGAGGCCTACGAGCAGTACTTC.

In this sample, this clonotype turned up once. The chain has TRBV28 and TRBJ1-5, with TRBD1 as a possible D gene (6 bases). The CDR3 is 16 amino acids. V was pared by 3 bases and J by 0 bases, with 12 bases between. Germline values: CDR1 MDHEN, CDR2 SYDVKM. The CDR3 nucleotides read TGTGCCAGCAGTTTGCACAGGGTTAATAGCAATCAGCCCCAGCATTTT. Translating it yields CASSLHRVNSNQPQHF.